This note documents a single TCR beta chain sequence. Its antigen is as yet unknown. CDR1 and CDR2 from the germline V gene are SGHTA and FQGTGA. The CDR3 length is 18 residues. After removal of 0 bases from V and 6 bases from J, the junction contained 11 bases not matched to a gene. This sample is part of a study of T cell responses to AZD1222 COVID-19 vaccine. Study information: The study pooled second doses at about 4 or about 12 weeks. The study, taken as a whole, reports: All repertoire sampling was performed exclusively after the peak T cell response.

The table came from immunoSEQ multiplex PCR; TCRdb's copy has only in-frame clones and leaves some out. The data show roughly 76,000 clones, around nine tenths seen once. This chain uses TRBV7-3 with TRBJ2-2; 9 bases are shared with TRBD2. The sample was peripheral blood, taken on day 0 of AZD1222 vaccination. The TCR was taken from an adult in good health. The CDR3 DNA reads TGTGCCAGCAGCTTAACTGGGGATAGCGGGAGACGAGCCGGGGAGCTGTTTTTT. Translated, it gives CASSLTGDSGRRAGELFF.